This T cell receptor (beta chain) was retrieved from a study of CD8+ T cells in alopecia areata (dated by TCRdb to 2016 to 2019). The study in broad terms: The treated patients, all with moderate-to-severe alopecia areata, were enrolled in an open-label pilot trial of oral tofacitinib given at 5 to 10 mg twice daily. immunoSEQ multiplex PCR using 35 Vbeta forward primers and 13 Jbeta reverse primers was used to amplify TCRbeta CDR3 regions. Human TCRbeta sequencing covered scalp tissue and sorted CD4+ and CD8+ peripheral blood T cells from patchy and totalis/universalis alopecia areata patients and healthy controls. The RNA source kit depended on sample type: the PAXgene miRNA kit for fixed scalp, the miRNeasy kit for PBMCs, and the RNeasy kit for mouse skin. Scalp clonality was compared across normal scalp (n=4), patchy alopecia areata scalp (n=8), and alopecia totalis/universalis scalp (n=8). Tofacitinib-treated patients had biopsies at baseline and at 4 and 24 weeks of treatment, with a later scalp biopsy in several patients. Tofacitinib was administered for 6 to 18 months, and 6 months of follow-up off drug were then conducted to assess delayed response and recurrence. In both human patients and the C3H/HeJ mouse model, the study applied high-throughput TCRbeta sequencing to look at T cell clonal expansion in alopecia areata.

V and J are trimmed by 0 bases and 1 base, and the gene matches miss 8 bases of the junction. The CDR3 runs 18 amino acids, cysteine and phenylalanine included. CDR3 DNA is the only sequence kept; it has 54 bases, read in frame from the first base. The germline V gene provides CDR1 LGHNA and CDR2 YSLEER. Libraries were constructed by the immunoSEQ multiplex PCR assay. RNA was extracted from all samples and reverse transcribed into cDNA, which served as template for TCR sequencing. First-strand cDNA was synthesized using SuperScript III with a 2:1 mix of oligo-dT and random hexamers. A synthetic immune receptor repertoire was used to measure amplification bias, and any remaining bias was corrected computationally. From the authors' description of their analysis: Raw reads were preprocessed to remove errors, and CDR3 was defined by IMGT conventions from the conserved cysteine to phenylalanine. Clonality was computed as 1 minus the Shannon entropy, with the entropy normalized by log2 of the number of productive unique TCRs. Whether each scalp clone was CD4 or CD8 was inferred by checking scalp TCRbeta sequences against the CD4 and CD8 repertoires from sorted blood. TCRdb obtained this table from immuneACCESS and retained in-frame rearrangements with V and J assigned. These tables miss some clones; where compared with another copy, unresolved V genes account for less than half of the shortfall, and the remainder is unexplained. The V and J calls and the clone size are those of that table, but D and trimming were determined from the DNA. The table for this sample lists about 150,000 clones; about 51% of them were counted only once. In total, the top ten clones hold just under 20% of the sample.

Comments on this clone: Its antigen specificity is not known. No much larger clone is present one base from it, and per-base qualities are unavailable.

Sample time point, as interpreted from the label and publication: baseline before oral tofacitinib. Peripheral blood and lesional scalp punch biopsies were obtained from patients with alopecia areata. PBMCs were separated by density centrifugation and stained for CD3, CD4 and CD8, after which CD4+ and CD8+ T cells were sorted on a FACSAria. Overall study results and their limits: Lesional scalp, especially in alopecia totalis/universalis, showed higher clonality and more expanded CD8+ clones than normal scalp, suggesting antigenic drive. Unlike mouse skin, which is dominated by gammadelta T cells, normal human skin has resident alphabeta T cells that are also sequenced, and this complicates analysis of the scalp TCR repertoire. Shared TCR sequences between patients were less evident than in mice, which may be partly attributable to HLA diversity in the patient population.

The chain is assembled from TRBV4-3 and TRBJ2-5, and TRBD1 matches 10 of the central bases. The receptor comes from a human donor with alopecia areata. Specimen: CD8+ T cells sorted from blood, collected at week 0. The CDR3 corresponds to CASSQDRRGQGTQETQYF. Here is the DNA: TGCGCCAGCAGCCAAGATAGGAGGGGACAGGGGACCCAAGAGACCCAGTACTTC.